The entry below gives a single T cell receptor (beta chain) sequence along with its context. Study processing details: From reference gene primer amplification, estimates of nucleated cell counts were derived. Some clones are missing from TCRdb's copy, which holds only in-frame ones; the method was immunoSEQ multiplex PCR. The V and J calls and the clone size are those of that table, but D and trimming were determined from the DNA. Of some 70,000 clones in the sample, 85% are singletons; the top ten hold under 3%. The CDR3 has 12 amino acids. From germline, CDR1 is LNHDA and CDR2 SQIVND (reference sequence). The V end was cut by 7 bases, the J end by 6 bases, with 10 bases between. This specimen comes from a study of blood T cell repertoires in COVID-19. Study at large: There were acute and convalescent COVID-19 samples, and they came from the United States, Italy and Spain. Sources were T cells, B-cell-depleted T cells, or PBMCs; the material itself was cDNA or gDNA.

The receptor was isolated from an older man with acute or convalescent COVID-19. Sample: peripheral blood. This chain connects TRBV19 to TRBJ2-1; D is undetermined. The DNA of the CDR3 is TGTGCCAGTACAGCCAGAGGCAATGAGCAGTTCTTC. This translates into CASTARGNEQFF.